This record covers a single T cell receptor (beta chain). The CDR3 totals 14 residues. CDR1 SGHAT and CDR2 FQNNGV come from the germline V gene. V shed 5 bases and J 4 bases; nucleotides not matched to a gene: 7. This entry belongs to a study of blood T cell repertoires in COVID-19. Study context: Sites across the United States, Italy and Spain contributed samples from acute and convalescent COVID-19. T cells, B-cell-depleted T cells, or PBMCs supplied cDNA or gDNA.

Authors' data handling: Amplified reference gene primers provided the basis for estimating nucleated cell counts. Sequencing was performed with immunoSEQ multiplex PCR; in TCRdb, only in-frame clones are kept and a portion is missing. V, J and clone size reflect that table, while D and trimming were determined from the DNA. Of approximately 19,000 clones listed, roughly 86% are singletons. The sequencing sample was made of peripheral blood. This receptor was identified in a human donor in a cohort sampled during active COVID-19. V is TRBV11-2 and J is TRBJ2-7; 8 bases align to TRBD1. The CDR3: CASSLETGGYEQYF. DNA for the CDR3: TGTGCCAGCAGCCTCGAAACAGGGGGTTACGAGCAGTACTTC.